Below are 30 T cell receptor beta chains sequenced from a single sample in a study of cytomegalovirus exposure and HLA in healthy donors. The PCR contained 60 Vbeta and 13 Jbeta primers. The assay was immunoSEQ multiplex PCR, and TCRdb's table has in-frame clones only and misses some. This table holds approximately 110,000 clones, about three quarters found once. The source material was PBMCs. The receptors here all came from a man aged 50 or older in good health and CMV-seronegative.

This clone was picked up one time. The chain combines TRBV5-1 with TRBJ2-2, with 7 bases lining up with TRBD1. This CDR3 spans 14 amino acids. CDR1 and CDR2 (germline): SGHRS, YFSETQ. The J segment lost 6 bases and the V segment lost 4 bases, leaving 6 bases of the junction unmatched. The CDR3 DNA sequence: TGCGCCAGCAGCCAAGGACAGGACCCCGGGGAGCTGTTTTTT. Protein product: CASSQGQDPGELFF.

The V and J genes are TRBV9 and TRBJ2-5, with 9 positions matching TRBD2. The length of the CDR3 is 15 residues. CDR1 SGDLS and CDR2 YYNGEE come from the germline V gene. V trimming: 0 bases; J trimming: 1 base; junction bases outside the gene matches: 1. In DNA form, the CDR3 reads TGTGCCAGCAGCGTAGCTAGCGGGGTCCAAGAGACCCAGTACTTC. This codes for CASSVASGVQETQYF.

CDR3 nucleotides: TGTGCCAGCAGCCCCGGACAGCCCTACGAGCAGTACGTC. Protein: CASSPGQPYEQYV. This chain uses TRBV5-5 with TRBJ2-7, with D possibly TRBD1 on 6 matching bases. V was pared by 4 bases and J by 2 bases, with 10 bases between. This CDR3 is built from 13 residues. Germline V CDR1 and CDR2: SGHKS, YYEKEE (reference sequence).

V and J are TRBV5-1 and TRBJ2-6, with a possible D match to TRBD1 (5 bases). V was clipped by 3 bases and J by 0 bases, with 16 bases between them. CDR1 and CDR2 from the germline V gene are SGHRS and YFSETQ. CDR3 size: 18 residues. The CDR3 loop reads CASSWQGPHASGANVLTF. The CDR3 nucleotides are TGCGCCAGCAGCTGGCAGGGCCCCCACGCCTCTGGGGCCAACGTCCTGACTTTC. Full variable domain (remainder filled in from reference TRBV5-1 and TRBJ2-6): KAGVTQTPRYLIKTRGQQVTLSCSPISGHRSVSWYQQTPGQGLQFLFEYFSETQRNKGNFPGRFSGRQFSNSRSEMNVSTLELGDSALYLCASSWQGPHASGANVLTFGAGSRLTVL.

This chain links TRBV2 with TRBJ1-5, with D possibly being TRBD1 (6 bases). The V end was cut by 6 bases, the J end by 5 bases, with 14 bases between. CDR1 is SNHLY and CDR2 is FYNNEI in the germline V gene. This CDR3 is 14 amino acids long. CDR3: CASSLRDTDQPQHF. CDR3 nucleotide sequence: TGTGCCAGCAGCCTCCGGGACACCGATCAGCCCCAGCATTTT. The complete variable domain, with remaining parts taken from reference TRBV2 and TRBJ1-5, reads EPEVTQTPSHQVTQMGQEVILRCVPISNHLYFYWYRQILGQKVEFLVSFYNNEISEKSEIFDDQFSVERPDGSNFTLKIRSTKLEDSAMYFCASSLRDTDQPQHFGDGTRLSIL.

The rearrangement joins TRBV2 to TRBJ1-2, with TRBD1 matching over 7 bases. Trimming at V came to 6 bases and at J to 6 bases, leaving 10 bases not matched to a gene. Germline V gene data show CDR1 as SNHLY and CDR2 as FYNNEI. The CDR3 is 14 residues long. DNA for the CDR3: TGTGCCAGCAGAGGGGGCGGCAGGGGGGATGGCTACACCTTC. Translating it yields CASRGGGRGDGYTF.

This chain links TRBV2 with TRBJ2-1; 8 nucleotides match TRBD2. The V gene's germline CDR1 is SNHLY and CDR2 FYNNEI. The V gene end was trimmed by 0 bases and the J gene end by 10 bases; junction bases not matched to a gene: 20. The CDR3 runs to 19 residues. The CDR3 loop reads CASSEALPWAGGPIEEQFF. DNA of the CDR3: TGTGCCAGCAGTGAAGCGCTTCCGTGGGCGGGGGGACCAATTGAAGAGCAGTTCTTC. Drawing the rest from reference TRBV2 and TRBJ2-1, the complete variable domain is EPEVTQTPSHQVTQMGQEVILRCVPISNHLYFYWYRQILGQKVEFLVSFYNNEISEKSEIFDDQFSVERPDGSNFTLKIRSTKLEDSAMYFCASSEALPWAGGPIEEQFFGPGTRLTVL.

The rearrangement links TRBV4-2 to TRBJ1-5, with unresolved D. Between the trimmed V and J ends, which lost 0 bases and 0 bases, there was a span of 9 bases. In germline, CDR1 is LGHNA, CDR2 YNFKEQ. This CDR3 is built from 16 residues. The CDR3 sequence is CASSQDPGSSNQPQHF. Here the CDR3 DNA reads TGTGCCAGCAGCCAAGATCCGGGGAGTAGCAATCAGCCCCAGCATTTT.

The table lists this clone with a count of one. V usage is TRBV7-9 and J usage is TRBJ1-2, with no clear D. This CDR3 is built from 18 residues. The germline gives CDR1 SEHNR, CDR2 FQNEAQ (reference sequence). Trimming removed 5 bases from V and 0 bases from J, with 22 bases in between. The CDR3 loop reads CASSPSPPLAMPNYGYTF. Written as DNA, the CDR3 is TGTGCCAGCAGCCCGAGCCCCCCCCTCGCAATGCCTAACTATGGCTACACCTTC.

The table lists this clone with a few counts. The chain couples TRBV7-3 to TRBJ2-3; D might be TRBD2 (6 bases). Germline V gene lookup returns CDR1 SGHTA and CDR2 FQGTGA. The CDR3 is made up of 13 amino acids. With 8 bases removed from V and 4 bases from J, the gap between germline ends came to 13 bases. The CDR3 sequence is CASSLAPADTQYF. The CDR3 nucleotides are TGTGCCAGCTCACTAGCTCCCGCAGATACGCAGTATTTT.

The CDR3 loop reads CASSPGRSSYNEQFF. DNA of the CDR3: TGTGCCAGCTCACCAGGTAGAAGCTCCTACAATGAGCAGTTCTTC. This chain links TRBV18 with TRBJ2-1; D gene uncertain. The germline V and J ends were trimmed by 2 bases and 0 bases, with 8 bases remaining between them. CDR3 length equals 15 residues. Per the germline V gene, CDR1 is KGHSH and CDR2 is LQKENI.

This chain uses TRBV6-5 with TRBJ1-5, with no clear D. The V gene lost 6 bases and the J gene lost 6 bases, with 18 bases spanning the gap. CDR1 MNHEY and CDR2 SVGAGI come from the germline V gene. This CDR3 contains 15 residues. The DNA for the CDR3 is TGTGCCAGCAGCCCTACTTGGACGGGGTTTCAGCCCCAGCATTTT. Protein: CASSPTWTGFQPQHF.

This sequence joins TRBV4-3 and TRBJ2-3, with D possibly TRBD1 on 6 matching bases. Gene TRBJ1-5 matches the end of the DNA better, so the J call may be wrong. Germline CDR1 and CDR2: LGHNA and YSLEER. This CDR3 spans 17 amino acids. CDR3 bases: TGCGCCAGCAGCCCTAGCGGGGGCGTCCAACGCACAGACACGCAGCATTTT. Amino acid sequence: CASSPSGGVQRTDTQHF.

This clone was seen only a few times. The rearrangement uses TRBV23-1 and TRBJ1-5, with a possible D match to TRBD1 (5 bases). TRBV23-1 falls under the ORF class, with uncertain function. The CDR3 runs to 15 residues. The V end lost 7 bases, the J end lost 10 bases, and 23 bases lay between the germline ends. The CDR3 sequence: CASTPRRPGEGPQHF. DNA of the CDR3: TGCGCCAGCACCCCCCGTAGACCGGGGGAAGGTCCCCAGCATTTT.

The chain couples TRBV9 to TRBJ1-6, with a weak D call TRBD1 (5 bases). CDR3 size: 13 residues. Germline assignment: CDR1 SGDLS and CDR2 YYNGEE. V dropped 3 bases and J dropped 6 bases, with 7 bases sitting between them. The CDR3 DNA sequence: TGTGCCAGCAGCGAACAGGCTAATTCACCCCTCCACTTT. Residues: CASSEQANSPLHF.

The chain employs TRBV19 and TRBJ2-1, with 9 positions matching TRBD1. Per germline, CDR1 LNHDA and CDR2 SQIVND (reference sequence). This CDR3 has 15 amino acids. Trimming cost V 6 bases and J 8 bases; bases outside gene matches: 11. The CDR3 protein is CASSPEWGQGYEQFF. CDR3 nucleotide sequence: TGTGCCAGTAGCCCAGAGTGGGGACAGGGATATGAGCAGTTCTTC.

V and J are TRBV14 and TRBJ2-5, with D possibly matching TRBD1 (5 bases). The CDR3 covers 16 residues. The germline V gene has CDR1 SGHDN and CDR2 FVKESK. V lost 6 bases, J lost 0 bases, and 17 bases lay in between. CDR3 residues: CASSLGQRRNQETQYF. CDR3 coding DNA: TGTGCCAGCAGTCTAGGACAACGACGAAACCAAGAGACCCAGTACTTC.

The chain recombines TRBV18 with TRBJ1-4; TRBD1 matches 8 bases. The J segment lost 5 bases and the V segment lost 4 bases, leaving 6 bases of the junction unmatched. Per germline, CDR1 KGHSH and CDR2 LQKENI. This CDR3 comprises 15 residues. The CDR3 sequence is CASSRSGQGNEKLFF. The CDR3 coding sequence is TGTGCCAGCTCACGTTCCGGACAGGGAAATGAAAAACTGTTTTTT. The full variable domain, in which reference TRBV18 and TRBJ1-4 provide the parts outside the CDR3, is NAGVMQNPRHLVRRRGQEARLRCSPMKGHSHVYWYRQLPEEGLKFMVYLQKENIIDESGMPKERFSAEFPKEGPSILRIQQVVRGDSAAYFCASSRSGQGNEKLFFGSGTQLSVL.

Only a few counts were recorded for this clone. The chain has TRBV29-1 and TRBJ2-3; the match to TRBD2 covers 10 bases. This CDR3 spans 14 amino acids. With V trimmed by 7 bases and J by 5 bases, 9 bases remained unmatched. Germline V gives CDR1 SQVTM, CDR2 ANQGSEA. CDR3 region: CSEGFSGGIDTQYF. CDR3 bases: TGCAGCGAAGGGTTTAGCGGGGGGATAGATACGCAGTATTTT.

Comments on this clone: Other DNA sequences of this sample code for an identical CDR3. In nucleotides, the CDR3 is TGTGCCAGCAGGCGGGACAGGGGTCCCTACGAGCAGTACTTC. The encoded protein is CASRRDRGPYEQYF. V usage is TRBV28 and J usage is TRBJ2-7, with 10 bases identical to TRBD1. Germline values: CDR1 MDHEN, CDR2 SYDVKM. The trim removed 6 bases at V and 2 bases at J, leaving 4 bases unmatched. The CDR3 totals 14 residues.

V usage is TRBV4-2 and J usage is TRBJ1-3; no clear D. Germline lookup yields CDR1 LGHNA and CDR2 YNFKEQ. Deletions cut 0 bases from V and 0 bases from J, with 6 bases between. The CDR3 consists of 15 residues. This chain's CDR3 is CASSQDHSSGNTIYF. The CDR3 nucleotides read TGTGCCAGCAGCCAAGACCACAGCTCTGGAAACACCATATATTTT.

The V gene is TRBV4-2, the J gene TRBJ1-2; D gene unclear. The germline V gene encodes CDR1 LGHNA and CDR2 YNFKEQ. Deletions cut 0 bases from V and 1 base from J, with 12 bases between. The CDR3 totals 16 residues. CDR3 nucleotides: TGTGCCAGCAGCCAAGAACTCTATCCGGTTAACTATGGCTACACCTTC. Translation gives CASSQELYPVNYGYTF.

The genes are TRBV7-9 and TRBJ1-1; 7 bases are a match to TRBD1. The CDR3 runs to 13 residues. With 6 bases clipped from V and 4 bases from J, the junction kept 5 bases outside the gene matches. In germline, CDR1 is SEHNR, CDR2 FQNEAQ (reference sequence). CDR3: CASRTGALTEAFF. In DNA form, the CDR3 reads TGTGCCAGCAGAACAGGGGCCCTCACTGAAGCTTTCTTT.

Written as DNA, the CDR3 is TGTGCCAGCAGCTTGGGGCAGGGCAGGTCCTACGAGCAGTACGTC. Amino acids: CASSLGQGRSYEQYV. The chain is built from TRBV5-4 and TRBJ2-7; weak D call: TRBD1 (5 bases). The CDR3 sequence is 15 residues long. CDR1 is SGHNT, CDR2 YYREEE, per germline (reference sequence). V was clipped by 0 bases and J by 1 base, with 11 bases between them.

The chain joins TRBV7-2 to TRBJ1-6; 9 bases are a match to TRBD1. J was trimmed by 14 bases and V by 4 bases; bases with no gene match: 6. Per the germline V gene, CDR1 is SGHTA and CDR2 is FQGNSA. The length of the CDR3 is 13 residues. CDR3 in DNA: TGTGCCAGCAGCTCACAGGGGGCAAGGTCCCTCCACTTT. It is translated as CASSSQGARSLHF.

The chain is built from TRBV6-5 and TRBJ2-7; 8 positions match TRBD1. The germline CDR1 and CDR2 sequences are MNHEY and SVGAGI. Trimming took 4 bases from V and 11 from J; bases not matched to a gene: 7. The CDR3 has 12 amino acids. DNA of the CDR3: TGTGCCAGCAGTTCAGGACAGGGTCAGAAGTACTTC. Its protein product is CASSSGQGQKYF.

The V and J genes are TRBV5-1 and TRBJ2-3, with TRBD2 matching over 9 bases. Germline CDR1 SGHRS, CDR2 YFSETQ. The CDR3 length is 15 residues. The ends lost 4 bases at V and 5 bases at J; junction bases unmatched: 8. The CDR3 DNA reads as TGCGCCAGCAGCCCTGCGGTTAGCGGGGGAGATACGCAGTATTTT. It translates to CASSPAVSGGDTQYF. Supplemented by reference TRBV5-1 and TRBJ2-3, the full variable domain reads KAGVTQTPRYLIKTRGQQVTLSCSPISGHRSVSWYQQTPGQGLQFLFEYFSETQRNKGNFPGRFSGRQFSNSRSEMNVSTLELGDSALYLCASSPAVSGGDTQYFGPGTRLTVL.

The chain joins TRBV4-3 to TRBJ2-7; D ambiguous. The V gene lost 0 bases and the J gene lost 3 bases, with 9 bases spanning the gap. This CDR3 is 14 amino acids long. From germline, CDR1 is LGHNA and CDR2 YSLEER. CDR3 amino acids: CASSQDLGDYEQYF. The CDR3 coding sequence is TGCGCCAGCAGCCAAGATCTGGGCGACTACGAGCAGTACTTC.

The chain is built from TRBV5-4 and TRBJ1-5; the match to TRBD1 covers 7 bases. Germline values: CDR1 SGHNT, CDR2 YYREEE (reference sequence). The ends lost 0 bases at V and 3 bases at J; junction bases unmatched: 6. This CDR3 contains 16 residues. The CDR3 loop reads CASSLGPDRDNQPQHF. CDR3 nucleotides: TGTGCCAGCAGCTTGGGACCAGACAGGGACAATCAGCCCCAGCATTTT.

This clone appeared a single time. The J gene is TRBJ2-3, the V gene TRBV28, with a tentative D call TRBD2 (7 bases). CDR1 is MDHEN, CDR2 SYDVKM, per germline. Trimming took off 2 bases at V and 4 bases at J, with 16 bases between the two ends. The CDR3 runs to 16 residues. CDR3 region: CASSLRGGWAPDTQYF. In nucleotides, the CDR3 is TGTGCCAGCAGTTTAAGGGGGGGATGGGCCCCAGATACGCAGTATTTT. Looking up the rest from reference TRBV28 and TRBJ2-3 gives the full variable domain: DVKVTQSSRYLVKRTGEKVFLECVQDMDHENMFWYRQDPGLGLRLIYFSYDVKMKEKGDIPEGYSVSREKKERFSLILESASTNQTSMYLCASSLRGGWAPDTQYFGPGTRLTVL.